This passage covers 9 T cell receptor beta chains from one sample sequenced in a study of shared clonotypes between healthy human individuals (dated by TCRdb to the early 2020s). The library was generated by the immunoSEQ multiplex PCR assay. TCRdb holds this immuneACCESS table with in-frame rearrangements only. Some clones are missing; in checked studies, unresolved V genes explain under half, and the rest has no known cause. The sample table records approximately 710,000 clones; 80% to 95% of these occur just once. About 33% of the sample rests with the top ten. The sequencing sample was made of memory CD8+ T cells from PBMCs. The intended sense of this specimen's cell subset or site label: CD45RO+ cells pooled with CCR7-negative TemRA cells. All receptors derive from a man in his late teens or twenties in good health. Some clones in this sample may be carry-over from other donors' samples.

The rearrangement uses TRBV29-1 and TRBJ2-2; 9 positions match TRBD1. With V trimmed by 5 bases and J by 6 bases, 7 bases remained unmatched. CDR3 length: 14 amino acids. CDR1 and CDR2 from the germline V gene are SQVTM and ANQGSEA. The CDR3 reads CSVPDRGKSGELFF. CDR3 DNA: TGCAGCGTTCCCGACAGGGGGAAATCCGGGGAGCTGTTTTTT.

This sequence joins TRBV6-1 and TRBJ2-1, with D possibly being TRBD1 (5 bases). The CDR3 has 12 residues. Germline CDR1 reads MNHNS; CDR2 reads SASEGT. V was clipped by 6 bases and J by 7 bases, with 10 bases between them. The CDR3, as DNA: TGTGCCAGCAGCTTCAGGGCGAATGAGCAGTTCTTC. Translation: CASSFRANEQFF.

The chain has TRBV9 and TRBJ2-5; TRBD1 matches 7 bases. This CDR3 is built from 17 residues. Germline V gene lookup returns CDR1 SGDLS and CDR2 YYNGEE. J was trimmed by 5 bases and V by 0 bases; bases with no gene match: 13. The CDR3 DNA reads TGTGCCAGCAGCGTAGAGGTGACAGGGAACCTCCCTGAGACCCAGTACTTC. Translation: CASSVEVTGNLPETQYF.

The rearrangement joins TRBV29-1 to TRBJ2-3; D could derive from TRBD1 or TRBD2 (5 bases each). Germline CDR1 SQVTM, CDR2 ANQGSEA. The ends were cut back, 4 bases at V and 0 bases at J, with 14 bases in the middle. The CDR3 runs 15 residues. The CDR3 region is CSVGGTWTSTDTQYF. In nucleotides, the CDR3 is TGCAGCGTTGGGGGGACCTGGACTAGCACAGATACGCAGTATTTT.

The rearrangement joins TRBV9 to TRBJ2-1, with a weak D call TRBD2 (5 bases). The CDR3 runs to 14 residues. Trimming took 0 bases from V and 9 from J, leaving 13 bases between them. Germline-derived CDR1 and CDR2 are SGDLS and YYNGEE. The CDR3 here is CASSVGGSGGEQFF. The CDR3 DNA is TGTGCCAGCAGCGTAGGGGGTAGTGGAGGTGAGCAGTTCTTC.

The chain recombines TRBV4-1 with TRBJ2-7; 10 bases are a match to TRBD1. CDR1 MGHRA and CDR2 YSYEKL come from the germline V gene. This CDR3 contains 16 residues. Trimming took 2 bases from V and 3 from J; bases not matched to a gene: 7. The CDR3 bases are TGCGCCAGCAGCCAAAGCCCGGGACAGGGGATCTACGAGCAGTACTTC. It specifies CASSQSPGQGIYEQYF.

CDR3 protein: CASSGTGTAYEQYF. The DNA for the CDR3 is TGCGCCAGCAGCGGGACCGGGACTGCCTACGAGCAGTACTTC. The gene calls are TRBV5-1 and TRBJ2-7, with a tentative D call TRBD2 (6 bases). The CDR3 totals 14 residues. Looked up from germline, CDR1 is SGHRS and CDR2 is YFSETQ. V was cut by 4 bases and J by 2 bases, with 13 bases left in between.

The rearrangement uses TRBV27 and TRBJ2-2; D uncertain. Germline V gene sequence: CDR1 MNHEY, CDR2 SMNVEV (reference sequence). The CDR3 sequence is 18 residues long. Trimming shortened V by 7 bases and J by 1 base, and 22 bases separated the two germline ends. The CDR3 sequence is CASTIDVGYERNTGELFF. In DNA, the CDR3 is TGTGCCAGCACCATTGATGTGGGGTATGAGCGGAACACCGGGGAGCTGTTTTTT.

This clone has a single count. The gene calls are TRBV7-9 and TRBJ1-2; D gene uncertain. Germline CDR1 reads SEHNR; CDR2 reads FQNEAQ (reference sequence). V was clipped by 3 bases and J by 4 bases, with 12 bases between them. CDR3 length: 14 amino acids. The CDR3: CASSFGEGTYGYTF. DNA for the CDR3: TGTGCCAGCAGCTTCGGGGAGGGAACCTATGGCTACACCTTC.